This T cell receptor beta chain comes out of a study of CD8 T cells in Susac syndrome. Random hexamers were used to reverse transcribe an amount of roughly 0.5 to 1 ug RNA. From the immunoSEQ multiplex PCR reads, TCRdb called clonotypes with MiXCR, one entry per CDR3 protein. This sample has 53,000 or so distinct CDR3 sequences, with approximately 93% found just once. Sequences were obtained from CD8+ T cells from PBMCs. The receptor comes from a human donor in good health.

The CDR3 reads CASSSNTEAFF. The CDR3 DNA follows: TGTGCCAGCAGCTCCAACACTGAAGCTTTCTTT. V and J are TRBV5-4 and TRBJ1-1; D unclear. The germline V and J ends were trimmed by 3 bases and 2 bases, with 2 bases remaining between them. The CDR3 contains 11 residues. Germline V gene lookup returns CDR1 SGHNT and CDR2 YYREEE (reference sequence).